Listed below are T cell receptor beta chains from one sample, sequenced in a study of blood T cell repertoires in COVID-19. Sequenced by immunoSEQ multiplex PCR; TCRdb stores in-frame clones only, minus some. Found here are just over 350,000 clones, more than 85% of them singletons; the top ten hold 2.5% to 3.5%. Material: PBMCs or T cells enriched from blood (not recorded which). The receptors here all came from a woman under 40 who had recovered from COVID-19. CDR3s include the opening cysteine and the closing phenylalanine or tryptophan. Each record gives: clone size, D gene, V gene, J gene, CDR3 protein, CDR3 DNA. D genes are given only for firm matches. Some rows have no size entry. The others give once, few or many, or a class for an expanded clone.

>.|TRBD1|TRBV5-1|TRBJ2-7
CASSPGQALYEQYF
TGCGCCAGCAGCCCAGGACAGGCCCTCTACGAGCAGTACTTC
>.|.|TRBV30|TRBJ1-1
CAWGPGGLEAFF
TGTGCCTGGGGCCCCGGCGGACTTGAAGCTTTCTTT
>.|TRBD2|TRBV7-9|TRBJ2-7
CASSPIGTSGYEQYF
TGTGCCAGCAGCCCTATTGGGACTAGCGGCTACGAGCAGTACTTC
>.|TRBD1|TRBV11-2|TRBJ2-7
CASSPGTGALSGDF
TGTGCCAGCAGCCCTGGGACAGGGGCCCTTAGCGGGGACTTC
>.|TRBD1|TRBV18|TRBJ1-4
CASSPPTGSGEKLFF
TGTGCCAGCTCACCACCGACAGGGTCTGGTGAAAAACTGTTTTTT
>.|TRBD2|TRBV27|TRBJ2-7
CASRASGGYEQYF
TGTGCCAGCAGAGCTAGCGGGGGCTACGAGCAGTACTTC
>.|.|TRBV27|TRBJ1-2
CATTVSGANYGYTF
TGTGCCACCACCGTATCCGGAGCTAACTATGGCTACACCTTC
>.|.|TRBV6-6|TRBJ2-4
CASSYSSIQYF
TGTGCCAGCAGTTACTCTAGCATTCAGTACTTC
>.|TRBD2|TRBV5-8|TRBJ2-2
CASSPGRASGSTNGELFF
TGTGCCAGCAGCCCGGGCCGGGCTAGCGGGAGTACGAACGGGGAGCTGTTTTTT
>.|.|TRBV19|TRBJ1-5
CASSIRGTGDQPQHF
TGTGCCAGTAGTATACGGGGGACTGGAGATCAGCCCCAGCATTTT
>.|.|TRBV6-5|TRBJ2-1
CASSYRTLNEQFF
TGTGCCAGCAGTTACCGGACTCTCAATGAGCAGTTCTTC
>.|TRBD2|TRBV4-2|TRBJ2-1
CASSQDFTSGSNEQFF
TGTGCCAGCAGCCAAGATTTTACTAGCGGGAGTAATGAGCAGTTCTTC
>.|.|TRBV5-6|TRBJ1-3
CASSPRAADTIYF
TGTGCCAGCAGCCCCAGGGCTGCCGACACCATATATTTT
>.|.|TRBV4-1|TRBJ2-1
CASSQDRGDEQFF
TGCGCCAGCAGCCAAGATCGCGGGGATGAGCAGTTCTTC
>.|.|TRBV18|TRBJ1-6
CASSPGQNNSPLHF
TGTGCCAGCTCACCCGGACAGAATAATTCACCCCTCCACTTT
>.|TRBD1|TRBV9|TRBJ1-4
CASSARDRGNEKLFF
TGTGCCAGCAGCGCCCGGGACAGGGGAAATGAAAAACTGTTTTTT
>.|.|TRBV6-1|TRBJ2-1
CASSEAFLAVHSYNEQFF
TGTGCCAGCAGTGAAGCCTTTCTGGCAGTCCACTCCTACAATGAGCAGTTCTTC
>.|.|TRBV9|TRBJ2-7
CASSVRSDEQYF
TGTGCCAGCAGCGTAAGGAGCGACGAGCAGTACTTC
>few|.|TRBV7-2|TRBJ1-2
CASSLDINRMGAYGYTF
TGTGCCAGCAGCTTAGATATTAATAGAATGGGGGCCTATGGCTACACCTTC
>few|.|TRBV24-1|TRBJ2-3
CATSDLGVAGTDTQYF
TGTGCCACCAGTGATTTAGGGGTAGCAGGCACAGATACGCAGTATTTT
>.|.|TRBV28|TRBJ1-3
CASAGRAGNTIYF
TGTGCCAGCGCAGGGAGGGCTGGAAACACCATATATTTT
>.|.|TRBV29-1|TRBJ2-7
CSVETNEAESYEQYF
TGCAGCGTTGAAACCAATGAGGCGGAGTCCTACGAGCAGTACTTC
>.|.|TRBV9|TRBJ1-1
CASSAGHLNTEAFF
TGTGCCAGCAGCGCCGGACACTTGAACACTGAAGCTTTCTTT
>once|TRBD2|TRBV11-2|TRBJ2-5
CASSFGTSGGQETQYF
TGTGCCAGCAGCTTTGGGACTAGCGGGGGCCAAGAGACCCAGTACTTC
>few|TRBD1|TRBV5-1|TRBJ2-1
CASSLSQGANEQFF
TGCGCCAGCAGCTTGTCTCAGGGGGCCAATGAGCAGTTCTTC
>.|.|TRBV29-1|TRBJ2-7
CSVWGQAGRHEQYF
TGCAGCGTGTGGGGTCAGGCGGGGAGGCACGAGCAGTACTTC
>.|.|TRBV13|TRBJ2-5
CASSRQKIQETQYF
TGTGCCAGCAGCCGACAAAAAATACAAGAGACCCAGTACTTC
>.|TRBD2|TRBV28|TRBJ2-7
CASSSSGTNRYEQYF
TGTGCCAGCAGTTCTTCCGGGACTAACCGCTACGAGCAGTACTTC
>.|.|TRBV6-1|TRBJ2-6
CASSDRAASSGANVLTF
TGTGCCAGCAGTGACAGGGCCGCAAGCTCTGGGGCCAACGTCCTGACTTTC
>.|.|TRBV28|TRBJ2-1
CASRTDRYNEQFF
TGTGCCAGCAGGACGGACAGATACAATGAGCAGTTCTTC
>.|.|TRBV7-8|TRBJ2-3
CASSLLNWGGFPDTQYF
TGTGCCAGCAGCTTATTAAATTGGGGCGGATTCCCAGATACGCAGTATTTT
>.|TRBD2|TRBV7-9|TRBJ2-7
CASSIRGGIQYF
TGTGCCAGCAGCATACGGGGGGGAATCCAGTACTTC
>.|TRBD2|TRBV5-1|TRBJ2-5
CASSPNSGGGTQYF
TGCGCCAGCAGCCCAAATAGCGGGGGAGGGACCCAGTACTTC
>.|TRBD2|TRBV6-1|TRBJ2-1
CASSEAPPGRDEQFF
TGTGCCAGCAGTGAAGCACCACCCGGGAGGGATGAGCAGTTCTTC
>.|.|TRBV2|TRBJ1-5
CASTFDRLYQPQHF
TGTGCCAGCACCTTCGACAGGCTATATCAGCCCCAGCATTTT
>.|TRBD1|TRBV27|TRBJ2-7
CASSFYRTGSEQYF
TGTGCCAGCAGTTTCTATCGGACAGGGAGTGAGCAGTACTTC
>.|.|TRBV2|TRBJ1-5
CASQARSLSNQPQHF
TGTGCCAGCCAGGCGAGAAGTCTGAGCAATCAGCCCCAGCATTTT
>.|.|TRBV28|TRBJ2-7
CASSFSHSSYEQYF
TGTGCCAGCAGTTTCTCCCATAGCTCCTACGAGCAGTACTTC
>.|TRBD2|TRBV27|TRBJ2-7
CASRATSGPSWGSYEQYF
TGTGCCAGCAGAGCGACTAGCGGACCTTCCTGGGGATCCTACGAGCAGTACTTC
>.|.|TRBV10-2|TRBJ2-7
CASSERPGAAYEQYF
TGCGCCAGCAGTGAAAGGCCAGGTGCTGCCTACGAGCAGTACTTC
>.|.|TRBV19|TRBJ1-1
CASSMGAGLGTEAFF
TGTGCCAGTAGTATGGGGGCGGGTCTTGGCACTGAAGCTTTCTTT
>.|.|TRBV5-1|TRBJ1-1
CASSPGQNTEAFF
TGCGCCAGCAGCCCTGGACAGAACACTGAAGCTTTCTTT
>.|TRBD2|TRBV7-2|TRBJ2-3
CASSLRPGGDTQYF
TGTGCCAGCAGCTTACGTCCGGGGGGAGATACGCAGTATTTT
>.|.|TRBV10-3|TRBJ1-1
CAISDSLRTEAFF
TGTGCCATCAGCGACAGCCTAAGGACTGAAGCTTTCTTT
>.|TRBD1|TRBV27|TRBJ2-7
CASSPGQGWREQYF
TGTGCCAGCAGTCCTGGACAGGGATGGAGAGAGCAGTACTTC
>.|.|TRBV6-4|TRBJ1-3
CASSDPRGTGNTIYF
TGTGCCAGCAGTGACCCCAGGGGCACTGGAAACACCATATATTTT
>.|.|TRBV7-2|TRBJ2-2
CASSLFYSQPNTGELFF
TGTGCCAGCAGCTTATTTTACAGTCAGCCGAACACCGGGGAGCTGTTTTTT
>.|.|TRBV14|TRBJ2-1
CASSQDRGKSYNEQFF
TGTGCCAGCAGCCAAGATCGCGGGAAGTCCTACAATGAGCAGTTCTTC
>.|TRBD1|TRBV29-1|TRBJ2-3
CSGTSGLWSRGYTDTQYF
TGCAGCGGTACCTCGGGATTGTGGAGCAGGGGGTACACAGATACGCAGTATTTT
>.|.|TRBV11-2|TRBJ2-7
CASSLGRGGSSYEQYF
TGTGCCAGCAGCTTAGGACGTGGGGGGTCCTCCTACGAGCAGTACTTC
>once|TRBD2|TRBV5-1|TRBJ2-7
CASSLFLAGAGSGEQYF
TGCGCCAGCAGCTTGTTTCTAGCGGGGGCCGGGTCGGGCGAGCAGTACTTC
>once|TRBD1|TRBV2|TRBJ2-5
CASGQGPQETQYF
TGTGCCAGCGGACAGGGTCCCCAAGAGACCCAGTACTTC
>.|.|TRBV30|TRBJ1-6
CAWSAGGGRNSPLHF
TGTGCCTGGAGTGCCGGCGGGGGTCGAAATTCACCCCTCCACTTT